This TCR beta chain was documented in a study of blood T cell repertoires in COVID-19. Study information: Collection of acute and convalescent COVID-19 samples took place in the United States, Italy and Spain.

J gave up 3 bases and V 2 bases, and 4 bases lay outside the gene matches. This CDR3 has 15 amino acids. CDR1 is SGHKS and CDR2 is YYEKEE in the germline V gene (reference sequence). Data came from immunoSEQ multiplex PCR; TCRdb stores just in-frame clones and leaves some out. This table has about 75,000 clones, around 90% appearing once. In this sample, this clone turned up once. The gene calls are TRBV5-5 and TRBJ1-4; 7 bases line up with TRBD1. Sample: peripheral blood. This TCR was sampled from a human donor in a cohort sampled during active COVID-19. The CDR3 region is CASSFRQGSNEKLFF. The CDR3 DNA is TGTGCCAGCAGCTTCCGACAGGGTTCTAATGAAAAACTGTTTTTT.